This T cell receptor (beta chain) comes out of a study of TIL therapy for anti-PD-1-resistant metastatic lung cancer (TCRdb year 2021). Broadly, across the study: Tumors were harvested prior to any PD-1/PD-L1 blockade, after which nivolumab was administered to patients, and lymphodepletion, expanded TIL infusion and IL-2 were given to patients who progressed. The cohort was predominantly lung adenocarcinoma, with several EGFR-mutant and two ALK-rearranged tumors, and half of patients were current or former smokers. Enrolled patients had a median age of around 58 years (range about 35-85) and a median tumor PD-L1 proportion score of about 5.9%. T cell receptor beta sequencing of tumor and peripheral blood served to follow clonotypes across the tumor, the expanded TIL product, and serial blood samples. Across the cohort, whole-exome sequencing showed a median non-synonymous tumor mutation burden of around 1.4 mutations per megabase. Beyond this particular receptor, the publication reports: The cohort was highly selected, including more treatment-naive, never-smoker and oncogene-addicted patients than is typical, which limits generalizability. The baseline peripheral repertoire was partially replaced by infused TIL clonotypes, which then decayed over months, and no apparent association between persistence and response was found. The study protocol defined all tumor marker inferences as exploratory.

The time point label for this specimen denotes: pre-treatment sample, taken before nivolumab and TIL therapy. Between late 2017 and early 2020, a dual-center phase I trial enrolled adults who had stage 4 NSCLC. Samples were obtained from a single-arm, open-label phase I trial in which tumor-infiltrating lymphocyte therapy with nivolumab was evaluated in advanced non-small cell lung cancer. Blood mononuclear cells from EDTA tubes were separated on a Ficoll gradient and snap-frozen as pellets, and DNA was extracted from the cells using a Qiagen mini-prep kit. This clone was observed a single time. This clone's antigen is unknown. No much larger clone is present one base from it, and per-base qualities are unavailable. Using bias-controlled multiplex PCR with the immunoSEQ v3 hsTCRB kit, the TCR beta CDR3 regions were amplified from genomic DNA. TCR libraries were sequenced on an Illumina NextSeq 500 to approximately 2 million read pairs for survey level or about 5-6.5 million for deep level. For the original study's pipeline: Clonality was reported by immunoSEQ Analyzer software, which also assigned V, D and J genes and filtered out non-productive sequences. Repertoires were compared using productive Simpson clonality and Morisita overlap index of productive TRB rearrangements between infused TIL and blood. Absolute clonotype counts in blood were estimated by multiplying the lymphocyte count by the CD3+ fraction and by the productive frequency of the clone. What TCRdb holds here is the immuneACCESS table cut down to in-frame rearrangements. Part of the clones is not present; checked against another copy, under half of the missing clones reflect an unresolved V gene, and the others are unexplained. From that table come the V and J calls and clone size; the DNA was used to work out D and trimming. The sample table holds tens of thousands of clones, of which about 70% were seen once. Roughly 2% of the sample is in the top ten clones.

From the germline V gene, CDR1 is SNHLY and CDR2 is FYNNEI. From its cysteine to its phenylalanine, the CDR3 spans 15 amino acids. Just the 45-base CDR3 DNA is kept, in frame starting at base 1. Relative to germline, V is missing 4 bases and J is missing 3 bases, with 5 bases of the junction outside any gene match. The source was blood, collected at baseline. The sequence was collected from a person aged 25-85 years with non-small cell lung cancer. The V and J segments used are TRBV2 and TRBJ2-7, with 11 bases matching TRBD2. The CDR3 is CASSVTSGTLYEQYF. At the DNA level, the sequence is TGTGCCAGCAGTGTGACTAGCGGGACGCTCTACGAGCAGTACTTC.